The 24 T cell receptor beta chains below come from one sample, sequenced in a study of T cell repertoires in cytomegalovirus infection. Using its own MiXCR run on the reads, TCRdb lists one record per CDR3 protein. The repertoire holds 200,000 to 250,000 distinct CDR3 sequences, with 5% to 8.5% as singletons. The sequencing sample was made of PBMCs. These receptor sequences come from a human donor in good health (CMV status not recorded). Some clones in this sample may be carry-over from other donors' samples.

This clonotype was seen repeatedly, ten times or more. The CDR3 DNA reads as TGTGCCAGTAGTATCGACTGGAGCTCTGGGGCCAACGTCCTGACTTTC. It codes for CASSIDWSSGANVLTF. V is TRBV19 and J is TRBJ2-6; D call uncertain. Trimming removed 3 bases from V and 0 bases from J, with 9 bases in between. Germline lookup yields CDR1 LNHDA and CDR2 SQIVND (reference sequence). The CDR3 runs to 16 residues.

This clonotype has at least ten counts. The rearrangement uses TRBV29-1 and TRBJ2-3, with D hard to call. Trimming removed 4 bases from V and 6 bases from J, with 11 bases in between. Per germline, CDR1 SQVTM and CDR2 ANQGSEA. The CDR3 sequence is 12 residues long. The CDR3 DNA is TGCAGCGTTGCAATGACTCTGGATACGCAGTATTTT. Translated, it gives CSVAMTLDTQYF.

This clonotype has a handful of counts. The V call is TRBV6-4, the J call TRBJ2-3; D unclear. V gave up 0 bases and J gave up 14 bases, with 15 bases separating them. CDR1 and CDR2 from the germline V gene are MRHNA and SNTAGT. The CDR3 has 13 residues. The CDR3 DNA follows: TGTGCCAGCAGTGACTCGCCTTACCGCTTGCTGTATTTT. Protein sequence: CASSDSPYRLLYF.

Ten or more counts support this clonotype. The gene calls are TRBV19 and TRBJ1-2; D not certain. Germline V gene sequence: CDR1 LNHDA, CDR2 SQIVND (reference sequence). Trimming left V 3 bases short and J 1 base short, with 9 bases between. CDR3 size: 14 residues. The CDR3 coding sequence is TGTGCCAGTAGTATCGACGGCCTTAACTATGGCTACACCTTC. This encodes CASSIDGLNYGYTF.

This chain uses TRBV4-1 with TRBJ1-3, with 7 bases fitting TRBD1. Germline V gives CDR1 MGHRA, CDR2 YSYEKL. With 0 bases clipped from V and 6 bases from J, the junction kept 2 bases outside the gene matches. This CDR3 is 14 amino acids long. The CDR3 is CASSQDQGVNTIYF. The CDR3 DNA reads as TGCGCCAGCAGCCAAGATCAGGGGGTAAACACCATATATTTT.

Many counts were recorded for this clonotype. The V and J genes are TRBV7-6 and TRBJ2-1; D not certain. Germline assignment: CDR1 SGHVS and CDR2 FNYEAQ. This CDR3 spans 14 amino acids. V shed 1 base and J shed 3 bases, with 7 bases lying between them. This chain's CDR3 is CASSLDPGYNEQFF. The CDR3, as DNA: TGTGCCAGCAGCTTAGATCCGGGCTACAATGAGCAGTTCTTC.

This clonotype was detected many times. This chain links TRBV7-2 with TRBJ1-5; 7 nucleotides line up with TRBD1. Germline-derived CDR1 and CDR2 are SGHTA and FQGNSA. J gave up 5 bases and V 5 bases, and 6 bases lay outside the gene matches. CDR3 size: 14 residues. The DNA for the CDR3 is TGTGCCAGCAGCGCCAGGGGGGGGGATCAGCCCCAGCATTTT. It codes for CASSARGGDQPQHF.

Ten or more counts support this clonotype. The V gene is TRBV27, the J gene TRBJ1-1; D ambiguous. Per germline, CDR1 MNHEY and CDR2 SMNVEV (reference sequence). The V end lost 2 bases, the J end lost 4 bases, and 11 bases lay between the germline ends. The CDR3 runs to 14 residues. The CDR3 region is CASSLIPRSTEAFF. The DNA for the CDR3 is TGTGCCAGCAGTTTAATCCCGCGTAGCACTGAAGCTTTCTTT.

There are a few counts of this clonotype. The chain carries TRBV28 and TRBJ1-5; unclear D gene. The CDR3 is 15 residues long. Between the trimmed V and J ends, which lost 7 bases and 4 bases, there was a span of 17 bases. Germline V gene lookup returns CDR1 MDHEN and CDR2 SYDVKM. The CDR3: CASTAMGSLNQPQHF. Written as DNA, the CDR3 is TGTGCCAGCACCGCGATGGGCAGCCTTAATCAGCCCCAGCATTTT.

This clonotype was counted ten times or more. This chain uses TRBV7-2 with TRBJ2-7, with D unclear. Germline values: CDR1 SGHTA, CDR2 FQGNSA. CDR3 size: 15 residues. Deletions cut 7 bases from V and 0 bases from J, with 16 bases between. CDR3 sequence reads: CASTHRQAISYEQYF. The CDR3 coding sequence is TGTGCCAGCACACACCGGCAAGCCATCTCCTACGAGCAGTACTTC.

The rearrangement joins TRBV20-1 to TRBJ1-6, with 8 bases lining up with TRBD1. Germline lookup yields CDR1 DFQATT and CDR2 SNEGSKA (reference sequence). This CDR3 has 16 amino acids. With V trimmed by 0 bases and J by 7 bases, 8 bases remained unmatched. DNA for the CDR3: TGCAGTGCTAGAGATCGAGGACAGGGTATGAATTCACCCCTCCACTTT. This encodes CSARDRGQGMNSPLHF.

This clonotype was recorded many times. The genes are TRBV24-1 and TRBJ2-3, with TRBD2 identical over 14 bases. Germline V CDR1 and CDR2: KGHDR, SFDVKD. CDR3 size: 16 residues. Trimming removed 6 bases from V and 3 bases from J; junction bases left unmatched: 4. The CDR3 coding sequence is TGTGCCACCAGTCCGCGGACTAGCGGGAGGACAGATACGCAGTATTTT. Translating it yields CATSPRTSGRTDTQYF.

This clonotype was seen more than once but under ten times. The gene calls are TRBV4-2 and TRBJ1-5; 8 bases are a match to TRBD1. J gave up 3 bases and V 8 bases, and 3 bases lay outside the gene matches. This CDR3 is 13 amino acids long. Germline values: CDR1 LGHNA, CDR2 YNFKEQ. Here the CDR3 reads CASGQGLNQPQHF. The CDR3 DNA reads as TGTGCCAGCGGACAGGGCCTCAATCAGCCCCAGCATTTT.

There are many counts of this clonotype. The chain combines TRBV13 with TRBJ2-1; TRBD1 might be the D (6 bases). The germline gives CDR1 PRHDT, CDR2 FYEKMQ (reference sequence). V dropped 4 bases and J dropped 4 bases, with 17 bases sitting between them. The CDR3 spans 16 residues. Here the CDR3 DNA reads TGTGCCAGCAGCTCCGACGGGACAACTTTGTACAATGAGCAGTTCTTC. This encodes CASSSDGTTLYNEQFF. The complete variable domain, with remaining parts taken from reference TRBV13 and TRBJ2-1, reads AAGVIQSPRHLIKEKRETATLKCYPIPRHDTVYWYQQGPGQDPQFLISFYEKMQSDKGSIPDRFSAQQFSDYHSELNMSSLELGDSALYFCASSSDGTTLYNEQFFGPGTRLTVL.

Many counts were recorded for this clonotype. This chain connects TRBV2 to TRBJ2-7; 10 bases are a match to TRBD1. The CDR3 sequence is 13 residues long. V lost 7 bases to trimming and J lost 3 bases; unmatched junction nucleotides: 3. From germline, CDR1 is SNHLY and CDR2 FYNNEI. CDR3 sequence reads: CASIRDRGYEQYF. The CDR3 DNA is TGTGCCAGCATCCGGGACAGGGGCTACGAGCAGTACTTC.

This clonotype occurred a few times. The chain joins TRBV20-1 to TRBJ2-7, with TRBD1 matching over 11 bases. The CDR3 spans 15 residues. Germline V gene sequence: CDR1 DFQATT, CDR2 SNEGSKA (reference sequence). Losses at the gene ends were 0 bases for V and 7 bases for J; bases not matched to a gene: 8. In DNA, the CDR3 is TGCAGTGCTAGAGATCCGGGACAGGGGGTTCAAGAGCAGTACTTC. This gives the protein CSARDPGQGVQEQYF.

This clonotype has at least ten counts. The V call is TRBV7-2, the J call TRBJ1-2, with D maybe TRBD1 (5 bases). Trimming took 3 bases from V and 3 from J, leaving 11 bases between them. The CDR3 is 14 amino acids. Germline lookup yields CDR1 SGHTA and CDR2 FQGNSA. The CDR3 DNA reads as TGTGCCAGCAGCTTTTCAGGGTCGGACTATGGCTACACCTTC. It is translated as CASSFSGSDYGYTF. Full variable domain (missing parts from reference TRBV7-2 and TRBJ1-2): GAGVSQSPSNKVTEKGKDVELRCDPISGHTALYWYRQSLGQGLEFLIYFQGNSAPDKSGLPSDRFSAERTGGSVSTLTIQRTQQEDSAVYLCASSFSGSDYGYTFGSGTRLTVV.

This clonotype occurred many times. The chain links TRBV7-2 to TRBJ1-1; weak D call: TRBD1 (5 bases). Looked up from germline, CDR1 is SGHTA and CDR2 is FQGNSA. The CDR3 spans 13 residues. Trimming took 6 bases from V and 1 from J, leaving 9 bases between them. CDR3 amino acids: CASRGGTNTEAFF. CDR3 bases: TGTGCCAGCAGAGGAGGGACGAACACTGAAGCTTTCTTT.

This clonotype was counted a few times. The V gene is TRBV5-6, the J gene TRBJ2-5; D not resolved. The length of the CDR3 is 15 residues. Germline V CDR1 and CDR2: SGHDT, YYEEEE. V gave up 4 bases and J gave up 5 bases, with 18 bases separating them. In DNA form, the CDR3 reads TGTGCCAGCAGCCCCGACCCGACCCCTATTGAGACCCAGTACTTC. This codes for CASSPDPTPIETQYF.

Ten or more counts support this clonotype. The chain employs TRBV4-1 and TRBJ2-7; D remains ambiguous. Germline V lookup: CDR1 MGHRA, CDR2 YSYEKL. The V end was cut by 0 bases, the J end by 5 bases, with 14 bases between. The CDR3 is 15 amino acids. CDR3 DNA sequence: TGCGCCAGCAGCCAAGAGCCAGGTGCGGCGGACGAGCAGTACTTC. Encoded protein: CASSQEPGAADEQYF.

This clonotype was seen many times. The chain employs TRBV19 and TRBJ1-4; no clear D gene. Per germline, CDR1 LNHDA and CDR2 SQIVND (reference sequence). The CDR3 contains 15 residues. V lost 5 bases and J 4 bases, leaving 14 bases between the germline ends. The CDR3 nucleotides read TGTGCCAGTAGTTCGACGGACGGGTTTAATGAAAAACTGTTTTTT. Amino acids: CASSSTDGFNEKLFF.

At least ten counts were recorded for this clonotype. The CDR3 nucleotides are TGTGCCAGCGTAGAGGGGGGATTTCGAGACAATGAGCAGTTCTTC. Protein product: CASVEGGFRDNEQFF. The chain combines TRBV28 with TRBJ2-1; D assignment may be TRBD1 or TRBD2 (6 bases each). CDR3 length: 15 amino acids. Trimming removed 8 bases from V and 5 bases from J, with 19 bases in between. The germline V gene encodes CDR1 MDHEN and CDR2 SYDVKM.

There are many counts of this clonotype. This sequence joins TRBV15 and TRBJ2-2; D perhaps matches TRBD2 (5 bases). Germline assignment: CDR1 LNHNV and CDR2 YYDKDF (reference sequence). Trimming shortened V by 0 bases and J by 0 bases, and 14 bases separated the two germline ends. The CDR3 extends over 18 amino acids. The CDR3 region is CATSRDLVRATNTGELFF. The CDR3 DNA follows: TGTGCCACCAGCAGAGATTTGGTGCGGGCCACGAACACCGGGGAGCTGTTTTTT.

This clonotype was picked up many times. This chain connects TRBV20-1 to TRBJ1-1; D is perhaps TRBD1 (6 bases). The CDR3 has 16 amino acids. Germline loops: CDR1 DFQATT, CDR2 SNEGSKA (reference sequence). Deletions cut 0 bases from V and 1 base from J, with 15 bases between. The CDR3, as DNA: TGCAGTGCTAGAGACCCTGGGGTAGGGGGGAACACTGAAGCTTTCTTT. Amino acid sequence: CSARDPGVGGNTEAFF.